Listed here are 2 T cell receptor beta chains from one sample, sequenced in a study of T cells after yellow fever vaccination. MiXCR was run by TCRdb on the 5' RACE reads, yielding one entry per CDR3 protein. The sample contains about 350,000 distinct CDR3 sequences, 8.1% of which appear only once. This specimen was PBMCs, taken roughly 46 days after the first yellow fever vaccination. The receptors shown here come from a man aged 18 to 35 who received the YFV17D yellow fever vaccine.

This clonotype was counted only a few times. The V gene is TRBV12-3 or TRBV12-4, the J gene TRBJ2-5; 9 bases match TRBD2. V lost 2 bases and J lost 5; bases outside the gene matches: 9. This CDR3 spans 16 amino acids. In nucleotides, the CDR3 is TGTGCCAGCAGTTTAACCGGGCGGGGGGGCTTGGAGACCCAGTACTTC. It is translated as CASSLTGRGGLETQYF.

This clonotype was observed a few times. The chain is built from TRBV20-1 and TRBJ1-3; no definite D call. CDR3 length: 15 residues. Trimming removed 5 bases from V and 4 bases from J, with 18 bases in between. CDR1 and CDR2 from the germline V gene are DFQATT and SNEGSKA (reference sequence). CDR3 in DNA: TGCAGTGCTGGTCCCGCAGCCTCCCGGGGAAACACCATATATTTT. It is translated as CSAGPAASRGNTIYF.